These T cell receptor beta chains were read from a single sample in a study of blood T cell repertoires in COVID-19. The table came from immunoSEQ multiplex PCR; TCRdb's copy has only in-frame clones and leaves some out. The repertoire includes around 160,000 clones, roughly 79% of them detected once, and 7% to 10% sits in the top ten. The material sequenced was peripheral blood. The receptors derive from a human donor with acute or convalescent COVID-19. The donor label of this sample is uncertain. The CDR3 runs from the conserved cysteine through the conserved F or W. Each record gives: V gene, D gene, J gene, clone size, CDR3 DNA, CDR3 protein. The D gene is left open where the match is weak. Clone size is not always given. Where it is, it says once, few, many or a class for expanded clones.

V: TRBV6-5
D: TRBD1
J: TRBJ1-1
size: .
DNA: TGTGCCACCCGGGACAGACCGAACACTGAAGCTTTCTTT
CDR3: CATRDRPNTEAFF

V: TRBV6-1
D: TRBD1
J: TRBJ1-5
size: .
DNA: TGTGCCAGCAGTGATACAGGGGACCAGCCCCAGCATTTT
CDR3: CASSDTGDQPQHF

V: TRBV7-9
D: .
J: TRBJ1-1
size: .
DNA: TGTGCCAGCAGCTTAGGGGGGCTGGGCACTGAAGCTTTCTTT
CDR3: CASSLGGLGTEAFF

V: TRBV27
D: .
J: TRBJ1-1
size: .
DNA: TGTGCCAGCAGTTTCCCAGGGGTGACTGAAGCTTTCTTT
CDR3: CASSFPGVTEAFF

V: TRBV10-1
D: TRBD2
J: TRBJ2-4
size: .
DNA: TGCGCCAGCAGTGAGTCGGGACTAGGAGGAGAGGAAAACATTCAGTACTTC
CDR3: CASSESGLGGEENIQYF

V: TRBV6-2/TRBV6-3
D: TRBD2
J: TRBJ2-1
size: .
DNA: TGTGCCAGCAGTTACACAGCGGGGGGAACCTACTCCTACAATGAGCAGTTCTTC
CDR3: CASSYTAGGTYSYNEQFF

V: TRBV7-9
D: .
J: TRBJ1-1
size: .
DNA: TGTGCCAGCAGCGATCCAGGGGTCGGTGGAACTGAAGCTTTCTTT
CDR3: CASSDPGVGGTEAFF

V: TRBV11-2
D: TRBD1
J: TRBJ1-3
size: .
DNA: TGTGCCAGCAGCTTATCGTACAGGGGTGGAAACACCATATATTTT
CDR3: CASSLSYRGGNTIYF

V: TRBV19
D: .
J: TRBJ2-7
size: .
DNA: TGTGCCAGTAGTATTGGGGAGTTAGGATATTACGAGCAGTACTTC
CDR3: CASSIGELGYYEQYF

V: TRBV5-4
D: TRBD2
J: TRBJ2-1
size: once
DNA: TGTGCCAGCAGCTCCCGACTAGCAGACAATGAGCAGTTCTTC
CDR3: CASSSRLADNEQFF

V: TRBV2
D: .
J: TRBJ2-3
size: .
DNA: TGTGCCATCACAGGATCTACAGATACGCAGTATTTT
CDR3: CAITGSTDTQYF

V: TRBV5-6
D: .
J: TRBJ1-1
size: .
DNA: TGTGCCAGCAGCTTTTTAGTGAACACTGAAGCTTTCTTT
CDR3: CASSFLVNTEAFF

V: TRBV5-1
D: .
J: TRBJ2-1
size: .
DNA: TGCGCCAGCAGCTCGCTGGACTCTTACAATGAGCAGTTCTTC
CDR3: CASSSLDSYNEQFF

V: TRBV14
D: .
J: TRBJ1-6
size: .
DNA: TGTGCCAGCAGCCAAGCCCAGGTTAATTCACCCCTCCACTTT
CDR3: CASSQAQVNSPLHF

V: TRBV6-5
D: .
J: TRBJ1-2
size: once
DNA: TGTGCCAGCAGTTACCGGCGACAGAAATATGGCTACACCTTC
CDR3: CASSYRRQKYGYTF

V: TRBV5-6
D: .
J: TRBJ1-2
size: .
DNA: TGTGCCAGCAGAAAAGATTGGACACAAACTAACTATGGCTACACCTTC
CDR3: CASRKDWTQTNYGYTF

V: TRBV20-1
D: .
J: TRBJ1-2
size: .
DNA: TGCAGTGCTATAGGGGAGGGCGGCTACACCTTC
CDR3: CSAIGEGGYTF

V: TRBV14
D: TRBD1
J: TRBJ2-4
size: .
DNA: TGTGCCAGCAGCTTAACCCCAGGGGGCCCCAAAAACATTCAGTACTTC
CDR3: CASSLTPGGPKNIQYF

V: TRBV9
D: TRBD1
J: TRBJ2-2
size: .
DNA: TGTGCCAGCAGCACCCCGGACAGGGATGACACCGGGGAGCTGTTTTTT
CDR3: CASSTPDRDDTGELFF

V: TRBV19
D: .
J: TRBJ1-3
size: .
DNA: TGTGCCAGTAGTATACTGTCGACAGCCCCTGGAAACACCATATATTTT
CDR3: CASSILSTAPGNTIYF

V: TRBV5-1
D: .
J: TRBJ1-2
size: .
DNA: TGCGCCAGCAGCCCATCAGGGGAAGGCGGCTACACCTTC
CDR3: CASSPSGEGGYTF

V: TRBV7-9
D: .
J: TRBJ1-5
size: .
DNA: TGTGCCAGCAGTCGACAGGGCAATCAGCCCCAGCATTTT
CDR3: CASSRQGNQPQHF

V: TRBV6-1
D: .
J: TRBJ1-3
size: .
DNA: TGTGCCAGCAGTGAACCCGTCGCTGGAAACACCATATATTTT
CDR3: CASSEPVAGNTIYF

V: TRBV11-2
D: .
J: TRBJ1-4
size: .
DNA: TGTGCCAGCAGCTCCAAGTGGGGCGAAAAACTGTTTTTT
CDR3: CASSSKWGEKLFF

V: TRBV6-5
D: .
J: TRBJ1-2
size: .
DNA: TGTGCCAGCAGTTGGGACATAAGGGATGGCTACACCTTC
CDR3: CASSWDIRDGYTF

V: TRBV10-3
D: .
J: TRBJ2-7
size: .
DNA: TGTGCCATCAGTGAGAAGTCACAGGGACGGACTGGCTACGAGCAGTACTTC
CDR3: CAISEKSQGRTGYEQYF

V: TRBV2
D: TRBD1
J: TRBJ2-2
size: .
DNA: TGTGCCAGCAGTGAAGAAAGGGGGCTTAACACCGGGGAGCTGTTTTTT
CDR3: CASSEERGLNTGELFF

V: TRBV10-1
D: .
J: TRBJ2-3
size: .
DNA: TGCGCCAGCAGTGATGACATTGCCACAGATACGCAGTATTTT
CDR3: CASSDDIATDTQYF

V: TRBV2
D: .
J: TRBJ1-2
size: .
DNA: TGTGCCAGCAGTGAAGCTCGGGAGCGCGGGGGGGGCTACACCTTC
CDR3: CASSEARERGGGYTF

V: TRBV9
D: .
J: TRBJ2-3
size: .
DNA: TGTGCCAGCAGCGTAGGCGGGACAGCGAGACCTAGCACAGATACGCAGTATTTT
CDR3: CASSVGGTARPSTDTQYF

V: TRBV9
D: .
J: TRBJ2-2
size: .
DNA: TGTGCCAGCAGTAGCGGAGGGTCGAACACCGGGGAGCTGTTTTTT
CDR3: CASSSGGSNTGELFF

V: TRBV14
D: TRBD1
J: TRBJ2-2
size: .
DNA: TGTGCCAGCAGCCCCACGGGACAGGGTACGACCGGGGAGCTGTTTTTT
CDR3: CASSPTGQGTTGELFF

V: TRBV5-1
D: TRBD1
J: TRBJ2-1
size: .
DNA: TGCGCCAGCAGCTTGGCGGGACAGGGTTCAAAGCAGTTCTTC
CDR3: CASSLAGQGSKQFF

V: TRBV6-2/TRBV6-3
D: .
J: TRBJ1-1
size: .
DNA: TGTGCCAGCAGTCCAGGACATTTTAACACTGAAGCTTTCTTT
CDR3: CASSPGHFNTEAFF

V: TRBV3-1/TRBV3-2
D: .
J: TRBJ1-1
size: .
DNA: TGTGCCAGCAGCCTCCACCCCCGGGGTGGAACTGAAGCTTTCTTT
CDR3: CASSLHPRGGTEAFF

V: TRBV27
D: .
J: TRBJ2-5
size: .
DNA: TGTGCCAGCAGGGTGGGGCGGCTTTTGGAGACCCAGTACTTC
CDR3: CASRVGRLLETQYF

V: TRBV24-1
D: TRBD1
J: TRBJ2-2
size: few
DNA: TGTGCCACCAGTGATCCCCCCCAGGGGGCATGGGAGCTGTTTTTT
CDR3: CATSDPPQGAWELFF

V: TRBV7-2
D: .
J: TRBJ2-2
size: .
DNA: TGTGCCAGCAGCCCGGACACCGGGGAGCTGTTTTTT
CDR3: CASSPDTGELFF

V: TRBV7-9
D: .
J: TRBJ1-5
size: few
DNA: TGTGCCAGCAGCTATCCAGGGGACAATCAGCCCCAGCATTTT
CDR3: CASSYPGDNQPQHF

V: TRBV10-2
D: .
J: TRBJ1-6
size: .
DNA: TGCGCCAGCAGTGATTGGACAGAAGACTCACCCCTCCACTTT
CDR3: CASSDWTEDSPLHF

V: TRBV2
D: .
J: TRBJ2-7
size: .
DNA: TGTGCCAGCAGGGCCTCCGGACAGTCCTACGAGCAGTACTTC
CDR3: CASRASGQSYEQYF

V: TRBV20-1
D: .
J: TRBJ1-1
size: once
DNA: TGCAGTGCTAGTGTAAGCGCAAACACTGAAGCTTTCTTT
CDR3: CSASVSANTEAFF

V: TRBV3-1/TRBV3-2
D: .
J: TRBJ1-2
size: .
DNA: TGTGCCAGCAGCCCCGGGTGGGACTTAAAAGGGCATGGCTACACCTTC
CDR3: CASSPGWDLKGHGYTF

V: TRBV21-1
D: .
J: TRBJ2-7
size: .
DNA: TGTGCCAGCAGCACGTCCCGGGACAGGGGGCGGAACGGAGAGCAGTACTTC
CDR3: CASSTSRDRGRNGEQYF

V: TRBV7-2
D: .
J: TRBJ1-2
size: .
DNA: TGTGCCAGCAGCTTAAATTTCGACAGCCTCTATGGCTACACCTTC
CDR3: CASSLNFDSLYGYTF

V: TRBV6-1
D: .
J: TRBJ1-2
size: many
DNA: TGTGCCAGCAGTGAAGCCTGGGGCAGGGAAGGTTATGGCTACACCTTC
CDR3: CASSEAWGREGYGYTF

V: TRBV2
D: TRBD1
J: TRBJ2-2
size: .
DNA: TGTGCCAGCAGCTTGACAGGGGTCGGGGAGCTGTTTTTT
CDR3: CASSLTGVGELFF

V: TRBV5-1
D: .
J: TRBJ1-4
size: .
DNA: TGCGCCAGCAGCTTTTATACAACTAATGAAAAACTGTTTTTT
CDR3: CASSFYTTNEKLFF

V: TRBV5-1
D: .
J: TRBJ2-7
size: .
DNA: TGCGCCAGCAGCTTGAGGTCGGGGGCCTACGAGCAGTACTTC
CDR3: CASSLRSGAYEQYF

V: TRBV19
D: TRBD2
J: TRBJ2-5
size: .
DNA: TGTGCCAGTAGTATAGACGGGGGGGCCGGAGAGACCCAGTACTTC
CDR3: CASSIDGGAGETQYF

V: TRBV6-2/TRBV6-3
D: .
J: TRBJ2-1
size: .
DNA: TGTGCCACCAGTTTAGAGGGGGGGAAAGGGGGCAATGAGCAGTTCTTC
CDR3: CATSLEGGKGGNEQFF

V: TRBV2
D: .
J: TRBJ1-2
size: .
DNA: TGTGCCAGCAGTCTAACGGTCGGAGGGAATAATGGCTACACCTTC
CDR3: CASSLTVGGNNGYTF

V: TRBV11-3
D: .
J: TRBJ1-1
size: .
DNA: TGTGCCAGCAGCTTAGATCCGGACACTGAAGCTTTCTTT
CDR3: CASSLDPDTEAFF

V: TRBV6-5
D: .
J: TRBJ2-7
size: .
DNA: TGTGCCAGCAGCGGTTTTCCGGGGCAGTACTTC
CDR3: CASSGFPGQYF